Shown below are 31 T cell receptor beta chains from a single sample sequenced in a study of blood T cell repertoires in COVID-19. Here immunoSEQ multiplex PCR was the method, and the copy in TCRdb shows in-frame clones only, minus some. This sample has hundreds of thousands of clones, with roughly 90% found just once. The sequencing sample was made of PBMCs or T cells enriched from blood (not recorded which). All receptors come from a woman in her twenties or thirties with acute COVID-19.

The chain carries TRBV11-3 and TRBJ2-3; 8 bases align to TRBD2. This CDR3 contains 16 residues. Looked up from germline, CDR1 is SGHNT and CDR2 is YENEEA. The ends lost 6 bases at V and 0 bases at J; junction bases unmatched: 8. The DNA for the CDR3 is TGTGCCAGCAGTTTTACTAGCGGATCTAGCACAGATACGCAGTATTTT. This sequence encodes CASSFTSGSSTDTQYF. Drawing the rest from reference TRBV11-3 and TRBJ2-3, the complete variable domain is EAGVVQSPRYKIIEKKQPVAFWCNPISGHNTLYWYLQNLGQGPELLIRYENEEAVDDSQLPKDRFSAERLKGVDSTLKIQPAELGDSAVYLCASSFTSGSSTDTQYFGPGTRLTVL.

This clone appeared a few times. The rearrangement links TRBV10-3 to TRBJ2-2, with D possibly being TRBD2 (7 bases). CDR1 and CDR2 from the germline V gene are ENHRY and SYGVKD. V was pared by 4 bases and J by 4 bases, with 25 bases between. This CDR3 has 19 residues. CDR3 protein: CAISARGGRGSPSTGELFF. For the CDR3, the DNA is TGTGCCATCAGTGCTAGGGGGGGCAGGGGCTCCCCGAGCACCGGGGAGCTGTTTTTT.

The V and J genes are TRBV5-1 and TRBJ1-2, with 10 bases identical to TRBD1. V shed 3 bases, J shed 8 bases, and the junction held 7 bases outside the gene matches. Germline assignment: CDR1 SGHRS and CDR2 YFSETQ. The CDR3 covers 14 residues. This CDR3 reads CASSSLGQGVGYTF. DNA of the CDR3: TGCGCCAGCAGCTCGCTCGGACAGGGGGTCGGCTACACCTTC.

The chain joins TRBV5-1 to TRBJ1-3; TRBD1 is a possible D gene (5 bases). The CDR3 has 15 amino acids. The germline V gene has CDR1 SGHRS and CDR2 YFSETQ. Trimming took off 1 base at V and 2 bases at J, with 10 bases between the two ends. The CDR3 DNA reads as TGCGCCAGCAGCTTGACGGCAGGGCCTGGAAACACCATATATTTT. It yields the protein CASSLTAGPGNTIYF.

With regard to this clone: This specimen includes other DNA sequences encoding the same CDR3. CDR3 nucleotides: TGCGCCAGCAGCCCAGGGACAGCGAACACCGGGGAGCTGTTTTTT. It translates to CASSPGTANTGELFF. The V and J genes are TRBV5-1 and TRBJ2-2, with 7 bases fitting TRBD1. Germline values: CDR1 SGHRS, CDR2 YFSETQ. Trimming removed 4 bases from V and 0 bases from J; junction bases left unmatched: 3. There are 15 residues in the CDR3.

The chain has TRBV9 and TRBJ2-5, with a tentative D call TRBD1 (5 bases). Trimming stripped 0 bases from V and 6 bases from J, with 18 bases between. CDR3 length: 16 residues. Per germline, CDR1 SGDLS and CDR2 YYNGEE. CDR3 residues: CASSVAMAGLEKTQYF. DNA for the CDR3: TGTGCCAGCAGCGTAGCAATGGCAGGGCTTGAAAAGACCCAGTACTTC.

The chain combines TRBV5-1 with TRBJ1-2, with 9 bases matching TRBD1. V gave up 5 bases and J gave up 4 bases; unmatched junction bases: 9. Germline V gene lookup returns CDR1 SGHRS and CDR2 YFSETQ. This CDR3 comprises 15 residues. The CDR3 loop is CASRIGQGTVYGYTF. Written as DNA, the CDR3 is TGCGCCAGCAGAATAGGACAGGGGACAGTCTATGGCTACACCTTC.

The V call is TRBV10-3, the J call TRBJ1-2; 8 bases are shared with TRBD1. J was trimmed by 2 bases and V by 6 bases; bases with no gene match: 8. Germline CDR1 ENHRY, CDR2 SYGVKD. The CDR3 is 15 amino acids. The CDR3 region is CAIRPAGGGNYGYTF. As DNA, the CDR3 is TGTGCCATCAGACCCGCAGGGGGCGGAAACTATGGCTACACCTTC.

The chain links TRBV28 to TRBJ1-6, with TRBD1 as a possible D gene (6 bases). Trimming took off 5 bases at V and 9 bases at J, with 23 bases between the two ends. The germline V gene has CDR1 MDHEN and CDR2 SYDVKM. The CDR3 extends over 17 amino acids. CDR3 nucleotide sequence: TGTGCCAGCAGTCCCCCAGTGACAGGCCTTAACCCTTCACCCCTCCACTTT. It yields the protein CASSPPVTGLNPSPLHF. The variable domain in full, completed from reference TRBV28 and TRBJ1-6, reads DVKVTQSSRYLVKRTGEKVFLECVQDMDHENMFWYRQDPGLGLRLIYFSYDVKMKEKGDIPEGYSVSREKKERFSLILESASTNQTSMYLCASSPPVTGLNPSPLHFGNGTRLTVT.

This chain joins TRBV11-2 and TRBJ2-1, with D possibly being TRBD1 (5 bases). V was clipped by 1 base and J by 8 bases, with 21 bases between them. The CDR3 totals 17 residues. Germline assignment: CDR1 SGHAT and CDR2 FQNNGV. In DNA, the CDR3 is TGTGCCAGCAGCTTAGCAGTCAGGACACAGGAGTTCGATGAGCAGTTCTTC. Its protein product is CASSLAVRTQEFDEQFF. Combining the CDR3 with reference TRBV11-2 and TRBJ2-1 gives the whole variable domain EAGVAQSPRYKIIEKRQSVAFWCNPISGHATLYWYQQILGQGPKLLIQFQNNGVVDDSQLPKDRFSAERLKGVDSTLKIQPAKLEDSAVYLCASSLAVRTQEFDEQFFGPGTRLTVL.

This rearrangement joins TRBV4-1 to TRBJ1-1; 7 bases are a match to TRBD1. The CDR3 length is 16 residues. CDR1 and CDR2 from the germline V gene are MGHRA and YSYEKL. J was trimmed by 4 bases and V by 4 bases; bases with no gene match: 12. CDR3 sequence reads: CASSPFGTAPGTEAFF. DNA for the CDR3: TGCGCCAGCAGCCCGTTCGGGACAGCCCCGGGCACTGAAGCTTTCTTT.

This clone is a singleton in its sample. The chain couples TRBV9 to TRBJ2-3; a weak D match, TRBD2 (6 bases). The CDR3 spans 16 residues. In germline, CDR1 is SGDLS, CDR2 YYNGEE. The germline V and J ends were trimmed by 4 bases and 0 bases, with 15 bases remaining between them. The CDR3 loop is CASSQGVAASTDTQYF. The CDR3 DNA reads TGTGCCAGCAGCCAGGGAGTAGCGGCTAGCACAGATACGCAGTATTTT. Full variable domain (outside the CDR3, taken from reference TRBV9 and TRBJ2-3): DSGVTQTPKHLITATGQRVTLRCSPRSGDLSVYWYQQSLDQGLQFLIQYYNGEERAKGNILERFSAQQFPDLHSELNLSSLELGDSALYFCASSQGVAASTDTQYFGPGTRLTVL.

This clone was seen only once. This chain joins TRBV11-2 and TRBJ1-1; TRBD1 might be the D (5 bases). Germline CDR1 SGHAT, CDR2 FQNNGV. The CDR3 loop spans 13 amino acids. V was trimmed by 7 bases and J by 5 bases, leaving 14 bases between them. The CDR3 DNA sequence: TGTGCCAGCATGATTCAGGGTTGGACTGAAGCTTTCTTT. Translation gives CASMIQGWTEAFF.

The chain employs TRBV7-9 and TRBJ1-4; D unresolved. The V gene lost 7 bases and the J gene lost 7 bases, with 10 bases spanning the gap. The CDR3 extends over 12 amino acids. Germline V gives CDR1 SEHNR, CDR2 FQNEAQ (reference sequence). CDR3 loop: CASNPPGEKLFF. CDR3 DNA: TGTGCCAGCAACCCCCCGGGTGAAAAACTGTTTTTT.

The chain is built from TRBV18 and TRBJ1-1; no firm D call. Germline V gene sequence: CDR1 KGHSH, CDR2 LQKENI. This CDR3 spans 13 amino acids. V was cut by 0 bases and J by 5 bases, with 7 bases left in between. Written as DNA, the CDR3 is TGTGCCAGCTCACCACCCTCGGGGACTGAAGCTTTCTTT. As protein: CASSPPSGTEAFF.

This chain links TRBV28 with TRBJ2-3, with unresolved D. Looked up from germline, CDR1 is MDHEN and CDR2 is SYDVKM. The V end was cut by 10 bases, the J end by 3 bases, with 20 bases between. This CDR3 is 15 amino acids long. In nucleotides, the CDR3 is TGTGCCACCTCTCTAAGTGAAAACGGGACAGATACGCAGTATTTT. Its translation is CATSLSENGTDTQYF.

The chain couples TRBV5-6 to TRBJ2-2, with 7 bases identical to TRBD1. The ends lost 4 bases at V and 5 bases at J; junction bases unmatched: 8. The CDR3 sequence is 15 residues long. The germline CDR1 and CDR2 sequences are SGHDT and YYEEEE. The CDR3 is CASSRGQLKTGELFF. The DNA for the CDR3 is TGTGCCAGCAGCCGGGGACAGCTTAAAACCGGGGAGCTGTTTTTT.

The rearrangement uses TRBV5-6 and TRBJ2-1; a weak D match, TRBD2 (6 bases). CDR3 length: 16 residues. Trimming shortened V by 5 bases and J by 8 bases, and 23 bases separated the two germline ends. Germline V CDR1 and CDR2: SGHDT, YYEEEE. The CDR3 DNA sequence: TGTGCCAGCAGTCTAATAGATCGGCGGGATCTTGATGAGCAGTTCTTC. Translating it yields CASSLIDRRDLDEQFF.

V is TRBV14 and J is TRBJ2-1, with TRBD1 as a possible D gene (5 bases). V was shortened by 4 bases and J by 12 bases, with 22 bases between the two germline ends. CDR1 is SGHDN and CDR2 is FVKESK in the germline V gene. This CDR3 is built from 15 residues. The DNA for the CDR3 is TGTGCCAGCAGCCCCACGAGGATCGCGGCAGGGTTGCAGTTCTTC. Protein: CASSPTRIAAGLQFF.

The V gene is TRBV18, the J gene TRBJ1-5; TRBD1 might be the D (6 bases). V was pared by 6 bases and J by 5 bases, with 14 bases between. This CDR3 spans 14 amino acids. Germline V gene lookup returns CDR1 KGHSH and CDR2 LQKENI. The CDR3 DNA reads as TGTGCCAGCTCGAAGGGGGATGGCGATCAGCCCCAGCATTTT. Its protein is CASSKGDGDQPQHF.

The chain is built from TRBV18 and TRBJ2-5; 9 nucleotides agree with TRBD2. The V gene end was trimmed by 1 base and the J gene end by 5 bases; junction bases not matched to a gene: 8. Germline CDR1 and CDR2: KGHSH and LQKENI. CDR3 length equals 16 residues. CDR3 region: CASSPRLAGSLETQYF. CDR3 nucleotide sequence: TGTGCCAGCTCACCACGGCTAGCGGGATCCTTGGAGACCCAGTACTTC.

The chain couples TRBV20-1 to TRBJ1-4; 8 nucleotides agree with TRBD1. V lost 6 bases and J lost 7; bases outside the gene matches: 1. This CDR3 is built from 11 residues. Germline lookup yields CDR1 DFQATT and CDR2 SNEGSKA (reference sequence). The CDR3 DNA follows: TGCAGTGCGGGACAGGCTGAAAAACTGTTTTTT. It codes for CSAGQAEKLFF.

This CDR3 reads CASSTGGGYQETQYF. The CDR3 DNA sequence: TGTGCCAGCAGCACCGGCGGGGGGTACCAAGAGACCCAGTACTTC. V and J are TRBV7-8 and TRBJ2-5; 8 positions match TRBD2. The CDR3 length is 15 residues. CDR1 and CDR2 from the germline V gene are SGHVS and FQNEAQ. With V trimmed by 5 bases and J by 0 bases, 5 bases remained unmatched.

The V gene is TRBV5-4, the J gene TRBJ2-1; 10 nucleotides match TRBD2. Germline V CDR1 and CDR2: SGHNT, YYREEE (reference sequence). With 1 base clipped from V and 7 bases from J, the junction kept 5 bases outside the gene matches. The CDR3 consists of 15 residues. The CDR3 here is CASSLTVAGGNEQFF. The DNA for the CDR3 is TGTGCCAGCAGCTTGACCGTAGCGGGGGGAAATGAGCAGTTCTTC.

V usage is TRBV21-1 and J usage is TRBJ2-5; the table's D call TRBD2 went unverified against the DNA. TRBV21-1 is given as a pseudogene. The CDR3 contains 16 residues. This chain's CDR3 is CASSNLTSGGGETQYF. CDR3 DNA sequence: TGTGCCAGCAGCAATCTAACGAGCGGGGGGGGCGAGACCCAGTACTTC.

The V and J genes are TRBV15 and TRBJ2-1, with TRBD2 identical over 14 bases. The CDR3 runs to 19 residues. J gave up 0 bases and V 3 bases, and 7 bases lay outside the gene matches. Germline CDR1 reads LNHNV; CDR2 reads YYDKDF (reference sequence). CDR3 protein: CATSRAGLAGGSSYNEQFF. As DNA, the CDR3 is TGTGCCACCAGCAGGGCTGGACTAGCGGGGGGAAGCTCCTACAATGAGCAGTTCTTC.

V usage is TRBV6-6 and J usage is TRBJ1-6, with D possibly TRBD1 on 5 matching bases. With 7 bases removed from V and 5 bases from J, the gap between germline ends came to 18 bases. The length of the CDR3 is 16 residues. Germline assignment: CDR1 MNHNY and CDR2 SVGAGI (reference sequence). In DNA, the CDR3 is TGTGCCAGCACCGGGCGGGGCGGGTCAAATAATTCACCCCTCCACTTT. Its protein is CASTGRGGSNNSPLHF.

This rearrangement joins TRBV5-4 to TRBJ2-5; possible D gene TRBD2, 6 bases. Looked up from germline, CDR1 is SGHNT and CDR2 is YYREEE (reference sequence). This CDR3 is 15 amino acids long. The V gene lost 4 bases and the J gene lost 4 bases, with 17 bases spanning the gap. The CDR3 region has the DNA TGTGCCAGCAGCCCTAGCCGGGGGACCAGAGAGACCCAGTACTTC. It codes for CASSPSRGTRETQYF.

V usage is TRBV27 and J usage is TRBJ1-6, with a tentative D call TRBD1 (5 bases). This CDR3 region has 14 residues. Germline V gene sequence: CDR1 MNHEY, CDR2 SMNVEV (reference sequence). The germline V and J ends were trimmed by 5 bases and 8 bases, with 13 bases remaining between them. The CDR3 DNA sequence: TGTGCCAGCAGTCTCCAGGGTCCCCATTCACCCCTCCACTTT. Protein sequence: CASSLQGPHSPLHF.

This clone turned up a few times. This specimen includes other DNA sequences encoding the same CDR3. This rearrangement joins TRBV7-2 to TRBJ1-2; D is unresolved. Germline assignment: CDR1 SGHTA and CDR2 FQGNSA. Between the trimmed V and J ends, which lost 0 bases and 0 bases, there was a span of 5 bases. The CDR3 length is 14 residues. For the CDR3, the DNA is TGTGCCAGCAGCTTAGCCGGAGCTAACTATGGCTACACCTTC. It translates to CASSLAGANYGYTF.

The V and J genes are TRBV6-5 and TRBJ2-1; D may be TRBD1 (6 bases). Germline lookup yields CDR1 MNHEY and CDR2 SVGAGI. This CDR3 contains 13 residues. V lost 2 bases, J lost 9 bases, and 11 bases lay in between. This CDR3 is CASSYAGDGEQFF. In DNA form, the CDR3 reads TGTGCCAGCAGTTACGCAGGGGACGGTGAGCAGTTCTTC.